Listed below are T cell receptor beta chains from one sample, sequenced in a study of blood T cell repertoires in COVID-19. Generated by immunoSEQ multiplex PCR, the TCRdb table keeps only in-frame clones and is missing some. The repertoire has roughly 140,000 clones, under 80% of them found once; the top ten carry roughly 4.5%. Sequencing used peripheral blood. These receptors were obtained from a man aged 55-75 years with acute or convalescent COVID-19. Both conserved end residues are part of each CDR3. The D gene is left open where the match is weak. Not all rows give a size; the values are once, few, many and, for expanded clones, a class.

CSVAGARGFNMNTEAFF,TGCAGCGTTGCTGGCGCCAGGGGATTTAACATGAACACTGAAGCTTTCTTT,NA,NA,17,TRBJ1-1,TRBV29-1
CASSVELASTYEQYF,TGTGCCAGCAGCGTAGAACTAGCGTCGACCTACGAGCAGTACTTC,TRBD2,NA,15,TRBJ2-7,TRBV9
CASSLRTSGTYEQYF,TGTGCCAGCAGCTTACGGACTAGCGGGACTTACGAGCAGTACTTC,TRBD2,NA,15,TRBJ2-7,TRBV5-5
CASSSNLIGVGKRYTF,TGTGCCAGCAGTTCCAATTTAATAGGAGTCGGAAAGCGCTACACCTTC,NA,NA,16,TRBJ1-2,TRBV5-4
CSVQQGFSTDTQYF,TGCAGCGTCCAACAGGGCTTCAGCACAGATACGCAGTATTTT,NA,NA,14,TRBJ2-3,TRBV29-1
CASRLAGAHTDTQYF,TGTGCCAGCAGACTAGCGGGAGCCCACACAGATACGCAGTATTTT,TRBD2,NA,15,TRBJ2-3,TRBV6-5
CASRGHSTDTQYF,TGTGCCAGCAGGGGACACAGCACAGATACGCAGTATTTT,NA,NA,13,TRBJ2-3,TRBV27
CASSMMQGEQYF,TGTGCCAGTAGTATGATGCAGGGCGAGCAGTACTTC,NA,NA,12,TRBJ2-7,TRBV19
CAILDSAKNIQYF,TGTGCCATCCTAGACAGTGCCAAAAACATTCAGTACTTC,NA,NA,13,TRBJ2-4,TRBV10-3
CASSQEVGGRGGTDTQYF,TGTGCCAGCAGCCAAGAGGTGGGCGGACGGGGTGGGACAGATACGCAGTATTTT,NA,NA,18,TRBJ2-3,TRBV11-2
CASSRGQDTGELFF,TGCGCCAGCAGCCGGGGTCAGGACACCGGGGAGCTGTTTTTT,NA,NA,14,TRBJ2-2,TRBV5-1
CASSLSASGYNEQFF,TGTGCCAGCAGTTTATCGGCTAGCGGCTACAATGAGCAGTTCTTC,TRBD2,NA,15,TRBJ2-1,TRBV27
CASSQEGGTDTQYF,TGTGCCAGCAGCCAAGAGGGGGGGACAGATACGCAGTATTTT,TRBD2,NA,14,TRBJ2-3,TRBV4-2
CASSYRSSGLYF,TGTGCCAGCAGTTACCGGTCTAGCGGGCTGTACTTC,TRBD2,NA,12,TRBJ2-7,TRBV6-5
CASSYTERERSGELFF,TGTGCCAGCAGTTACACTGAGCGGGAGAGGTCCGGGGAGCTGTTTTTT,TRBD2,NA,16,TRBJ2-2,TRBV6-8
CASSSYGQGATNEKLFF,TGTGCCAGCAGCTCTTACGGACAGGGGGCAACTAATGAAAAACTGTTTTTT,TRBD1,few,17,TRBJ1-4,TRBV28
CASSLGGRQGGTQYF,TGTGCCAGCAGCTTGGGCGGGAGACAGGGGGGGACGCAGTATTTT,TRBD1,NA,15,TRBJ2-3,TRBV5-4
CASSLLEGGLGYQETQYF,TGTGCCAGCAGCTTACTAGAGGGAGGGCTTGGGTACCAAGAGACCCAGTACTTC,TRBD2,NA,18,TRBJ2-5,TRBV7-6
CASSRDIPYEQYF,TGTGCCAGCAGCCGGGACATTCCCTACGAGCAGTACTTC,NA,NA,13,TRBJ2-7,TRBV6-5
CATSDSFRGQGWPQPQHF,TGTGCCACCAGTGATTCCTTTAGAGGCCAGGGTTGGCCTCAGCCCCAGCATTTT,NA,NA,18,TRBJ1-5,TRBV24-1
CASSFGQGALTNEKLFF,TGTGCCAGCAGCTTTGGACAGGGGGCCCTCACTAATGAAAAACTGTTTTTT,TRBD1,NA,17,TRBJ1-4,TRBV5-7
CAISESSSGRYNEQYF,TGTGCCATCAGTGAGTCGTCTAGCGGGAGGTATAACGAGCAGTACTTC,TRBD2,NA,16,TRBJ2-7,TRBV10-3
CASSIGVGTGEAEQYF,TGTGCCAGTAGTATAGGTGTCGGGACAGGGGAGGCCGAGCAGTACTTC,TRBD1,NA,16,TRBJ2-7,TRBV19
CASSQASGIGQETQYF,TGTGCCAGCAGCCAAGCTAGCGGAATCGGTCAAGAGACCCAGTACTTC,TRBD2,NA,16,TRBJ2-5,TRBV3-1/TRBV3-2
CASSFGGVTGGFGANVLTF,TGTGCCAGCAGCTTCGGCGGGGTAACAGGGGGTTTTGGGGCCAACGTCCTGACTTTC,TRBD1,NA,19,TRBJ2-6,TRBV5-6
CASRWSGGNTEAFF,TGCGCCAGCAGATGGTCGGGGGGCAACACTGAAGCTTTCTTT,NA,NA,14,TRBJ1-1,TRBV5-1
CASSHGTSSNEQFF,TGTGCCAGCAGCCATGGGACTAGCAGCAATGAGCAGTTCTTC,TRBD2,few,14,TRBJ2-1,TRBV7-3
CASRTQGYEQYF,TGTGCCAGCAGGACACAGGGCTACGAGCAGTACTTC,NA,NA,12,TRBJ2-7,TRBV12-3/TRBV12-4
CASSRSPRQDFSYEQYF,TGTGCCAGCAGCCGTAGCCCGCGACAGGACTTCTCCTACGAGCAGTACTTC,NA,NA,17,TRBJ2-7,TRBV3-1/TRBV3-2
CASSTTGGGYGYTF,TGTGCCAGCAGTACGACAGGGGGCGGCTATGGCTACACCTTC,TRBD1,few,14,TRBJ1-2,TRBV6-5
CASREDSSYNEQFF,TGTGCCAGCAGAGAGGACAGCTCCTACAATGAGCAGTTCTTC,NA,NA,14,TRBJ2-1,TRBV28
CASSSRVSSTDTQYF,TGTGCCAGCAGCTCCAGGGTGTCAAGCACAGATACGCAGTATTTT,NA,NA,15,TRBJ2-3,TRBV7-9
CASSPGSSGSTYEQYF,TGTGCCAGCAGCCCGGGGTCTAGCGGGAGTACCTACGAGCAGTACTTC,TRBD2,NA,16,TRBJ2-7,TRBV7-6
CASSWGVNSNQPQHF,TGTGCCAGCAGTTGGGGGGTTAATAGCAATCAGCCCCAGCATTTT,NA,once,15,TRBJ1-5,TRBV27
CATQIGGTAEAFF,TGTGCCACCCAAATTGGGGGGACAGCTGAAGCTTTCTTT,TRBD1,NA,13,TRBJ1-1,TRBV19
CASSEKGVNQPQHF,TGTGCCAGCAGTGAAAAGGGGGTCAATCAGCCCCAGCATTTT,NA,few,14,TRBJ1-5,TRBV6-1
CASSERDSPYEQYF,TGTGCCAGCAGTGAACGGGACAGTCCCTACGAGCAGTACTTC,TRBD1,few,14,TRBJ2-7,TRBV6-1
CASIGTAMNTEAFF,TGTGCCAGTATTGGGACAGCGATGAACACTGAAGCTTTCTTT,TRBD1,NA,14,TRBJ1-1,TRBV19
CASSPGYSNQPQHF,TGTGCCAGCAGCCCCGGTTATAGCAATCAGCCCCAGCATTTT,NA,NA,14,TRBJ1-5,TRBV11-2
CASSPLQGPYEQYF,TGTGCCAGCAGCCCGCTACAGGGTCCCTACGAGCAGTACTTC,NA,NA,14,TRBJ2-7,TRBV12-1
CASSPSVGYTIGETQYF,TGTGCCAGCAGCCCGAGCGTTGGATACACTATCGGAGAGACCCAGTACTTC,NA,NA,17,TRBJ2-5,TRBV21-1
CASSLVGSSYNSPLHF,TGTGCCAGCAGCTTAGTGGGGAGCTCCTATAATTCACCCCTCCACTTT,NA,NA,16,TRBJ1-6,TRBV11-2
CASSYSNPRDTEAFF,TGTGCCAGCAGTTACTCGAACCCCCGGGACACTGAAGCTTTCTTT,NA,NA,15,TRBJ1-1,TRBV6-5
CASSESGGETQYF,TGTGCCAGCAGTGAATCGGGGGGAGAGACCCAGTACTTC,TRBD2,NA,13,TRBJ2-5,TRBV25-1
CAWSPLAVDTQYF,TGTGCCTGGAGTCCTCTAGCGGTAGATACGCAGTATTTT,TRBD2,NA,13,TRBJ2-3,TRBV30
CASSPTSGSVYEQYF,TGTGCCAGCAGCCCTACTAGCGGGAGTGTTTACGAGCAGTACTTC,TRBD2,many,15,TRBJ2-7,TRBV11-3
CATRLGGAANEQFF,TGTGCCACCCGGTTGGGGGGAGCAGCAAATGAGCAGTTCTTC,NA,NA,14,TRBJ2-1,TRBV27
CASSSGAAGREQYF,TGTGCCAGCAGTTCAGGGGCGGCAGGGCGCGAGCAGTACTTC,NA,NA,14,TRBJ2-7,TRBV28
CASRDRGYGYTF,TGTGCCAGCAGGGACAGGGGCTATGGCTACACCTTC,TRBD1,NA,12,TRBJ1-2,TRBV2